This record covers a single TCR beta chain. Its specific antigen is unknown. Base qualities are not provided; no much larger clone lies one nucleotide away. This sample was taken from a study of shared clonotypes between healthy human individuals (dated by TCRdb to about 2020). Notes on the research overall: The cohort comprised a couple of women and a few men aged 18 to 49 years. To estimate repertoire size and how much clonotypes are shared between individuals, the study performed deep sequencing of blood TCR repertoires from 4 to 6 healthy adults. Per donor, three plates each were used for CD4 naive and CD4 memory, two for CD8 naive, and one for CD8 memory. Each donor's leukapheresis produced roughly between roughly 0.85 and 9 billion PBMCs. Libraries were prepared and TCR repertoires were sequenced by different laboratories using diverse techniques, in order to increase sequencing depth and limit assay-specific biases.

The donors were healthy, HIV-negative adults who had no recently reported acute infections or vaccinations. Every donor was a Caucasian adult residing in Nashville, Tennessee, USA. CD4+ T cells were enriched by magnetic negative selection, after which naive cells were positively selected on CD45RA and the negative fraction was taken as the memory subset. Blood was obtained by leukapheresis, after which PBMCs were separated by Ficoll-Histopaque density gradient centrifugation and cryopreserved in liquid nitrogen vapor phase. Analytical flow cytometry was used to check the purity and quantity of each magnetically sorted T cell population. Genomic DNA was isolated from every sorted fraction and measured by UV absorbance on a Nanodrop 2000c. General study outcomes and caveats: Because the study included only a small number of donors, the genetic and exposure-history diversity represented was limited. Naive subsets generally had larger estimated clonotype richness than memory subsets did. Incomplete sequencing was indicated by rarefaction of sorted-subset datasets, despite the large sequencing depth. Pairwise subsampling led to the expectation that sequencing depth would affect the degree of clonotype sharing among donors. Sampling was restricted to blood, and TCR repertoires in tissues likely differ from the TCR repertoires found in blood. Sharing across a few donors was observed for around 5% of naive CD4, 3.5% of naive CD8, over 2% of memory CD4, and roughly 0.43% of memory CD8 clonotypes. Compared with non-shared clonotypes, clonotypes shared by all four sorted-subset donors had higher generation probabilities.

Including cysteine and phenylalanine, the CDR3 has 11 amino acids. Only the CDR3 region is kept as DNA, spanning 33 bases read in frame from base 1. From a lookup of the germline V gene, CDR1 and CDR2 are SGHTA and FQGNSA. V gives up 5 bases and J gives up 10 bases, and the segment between their germline ends measures 9 bases. Using the deep immunoSEQ assay, TCR CDR3 regions were amplified from genomic DNA by multiplex PCR. Extracted genomic DNA from each cell subset was spread evenly across all wells of several immunoSEQ 96-well plates, with each plate serving as a replicate. Each replicate PCR for sorted subsets received approximately 200 ng genomic DNA, equal to about 30,000 T cell genomes. The purified libraries were quantified using a Qubit 3.0 fluorometer, sized with a Bioanalyzer 2100, and then quantified again using the KAPA Library Quantification kit. A separate single-read 150-cycle Illumina NextSeq 550 flow cell was used to sequence each immunoSEQ 96-well plate. Per the original workflow: Because the immunoSEQ output included only junctional sequences and no quality scores, the filtering could not be the same as the filtering used for full-length reads. Sequences were annotated with PyIR, a Python wrapper for IgBLAST v1.9, using IMGT germline references to assign V/J genes and CDR3. Reads were removed for weak V/J assignments (E-value above 1e-6), missing CDR3, stop codons, out-of-frame junctions, or ambiguous translated residues. V3J clonotypes were defined as sequences sharing the same inferred V gene, J gene, and CDR3 amino acid sequence. To compute the percentage overlap between repertoires, the number of shared unique clonotypes was divided by the size of the smaller repertoire. RTK rarefaction, the Chao1 estimator, and Recon v2.1 estimates of unobserved clonotypes were used to assess repertoire richness. OLGA was used to compute generation probabilities for all TCRbeta clonotypes that the gDNA method yielded from a handful of donors. This immuneACCESS table, as held by TCRdb, lists in-frame sequences with V and J called but not all clones. Of the missing ones, under half trace to an unresolved V gene in checked studies; the others have no known cause. V and J calls plus clone size are reproduced from that table; the DNA served to infer D and trimming. The sample table shows around 350,000 clones, and roughly 70% are seen once. The top ten clones comprise under 11% of the sample.

This chain is built from TRBV7-2 and TRBJ2-1, with an unclear D gene assignment. The receptor's source is a man aged 25 to 40 in good health. The sequenced sample consisted of memory CD4+ T cells sorted from blood. The cell subset or site label, read with the paper, signifies: CD45RA-negative fraction. CDR3 reads: CASSALYEQFF. The nucleotide sequence is given as TGTGCCAGCAGCGCGTTGTACGAGCAGTTCTTC. Full variable domain (CDR3 extended with the reference TRBV7-2 and TRBJ2-1 proteins): GAGVSQSPSNKVTEKGKDVELRCDPISGHTALYWYRQSLGQGLEFLIYFQGNSAPDKSGLPSDRFSAERTGGSVSTLTIQRTQQEDSAVYLCASSALYEQFFGPGTRLTVL.